This note documents a single T cell receptor (beta chain) sequence. What it binds is not known. Trimming removed 1 base from V and 5 bases from J, with 6 bases in between. CDR3 length: 13 residues. From germline, CDR1 is SEHNR and CDR2 FQNEAQ (reference sequence). This entry is derived from a study of regulatory T cells in long-lasting Graves disease. Across the whole study: Persistent cases were those of Graves' disease that involved over 5 years of antithyroid drugs with positive TSH receptor antibodies. General study points: Patients with persistent disease showed a bias toward TRBV28, TRBJ1-2 and TRBJ2-5. Shared public clonotypes totalled approximately 3,000 in persistent patients, compared with some 920 in new patients. Patients with persistent Graves' had lower TCR diversity than newly diagnosed patients.

Building of the TCR beta libraries involved iRepertoire HTBI primers and Arm-PCR of CDR3 regions. Using its own MiXCR run on the multiplex PCR reads, TCRdb lists one record per CDR3 protein. The table shows under 450,000 distinct CDR3 sequences, with 23% occurring only once. Time point given: persistent/refractory GD, antithyroid drugs over 5 years with positive TRAb. PBMC-extracted RNA yielded the TCR library. The sample consisted of peripheral blood mononuclear cells (PBMCs), taken when the disease was refractory, from a patient treated with antithyroid drugs. This receptor was identified in a female donor with Graves disease. The chain is built from TRBV7-9 and TRBJ1-5; the D is unclear. The CDR3, as DNA: TGTGCCAGCAGCTTAGGGGAGGATCAGCCCCAGCATTTT. Amino acid sequence: CASSLGEDQPQHF.